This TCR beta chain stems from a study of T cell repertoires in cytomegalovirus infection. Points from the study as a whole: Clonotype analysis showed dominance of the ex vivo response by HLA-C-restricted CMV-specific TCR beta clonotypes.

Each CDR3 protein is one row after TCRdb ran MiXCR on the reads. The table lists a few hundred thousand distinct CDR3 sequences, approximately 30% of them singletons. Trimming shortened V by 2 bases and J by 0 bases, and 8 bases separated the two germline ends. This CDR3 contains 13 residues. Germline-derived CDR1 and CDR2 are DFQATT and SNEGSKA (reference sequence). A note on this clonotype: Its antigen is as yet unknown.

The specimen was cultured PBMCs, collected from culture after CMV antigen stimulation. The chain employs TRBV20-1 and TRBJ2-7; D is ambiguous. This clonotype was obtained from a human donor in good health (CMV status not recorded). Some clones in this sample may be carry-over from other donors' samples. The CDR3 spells CSARYVSSYEQYF. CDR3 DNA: TGCAGTGCTAGATACGTATCCTCCTACGAGCAGTACTTC.